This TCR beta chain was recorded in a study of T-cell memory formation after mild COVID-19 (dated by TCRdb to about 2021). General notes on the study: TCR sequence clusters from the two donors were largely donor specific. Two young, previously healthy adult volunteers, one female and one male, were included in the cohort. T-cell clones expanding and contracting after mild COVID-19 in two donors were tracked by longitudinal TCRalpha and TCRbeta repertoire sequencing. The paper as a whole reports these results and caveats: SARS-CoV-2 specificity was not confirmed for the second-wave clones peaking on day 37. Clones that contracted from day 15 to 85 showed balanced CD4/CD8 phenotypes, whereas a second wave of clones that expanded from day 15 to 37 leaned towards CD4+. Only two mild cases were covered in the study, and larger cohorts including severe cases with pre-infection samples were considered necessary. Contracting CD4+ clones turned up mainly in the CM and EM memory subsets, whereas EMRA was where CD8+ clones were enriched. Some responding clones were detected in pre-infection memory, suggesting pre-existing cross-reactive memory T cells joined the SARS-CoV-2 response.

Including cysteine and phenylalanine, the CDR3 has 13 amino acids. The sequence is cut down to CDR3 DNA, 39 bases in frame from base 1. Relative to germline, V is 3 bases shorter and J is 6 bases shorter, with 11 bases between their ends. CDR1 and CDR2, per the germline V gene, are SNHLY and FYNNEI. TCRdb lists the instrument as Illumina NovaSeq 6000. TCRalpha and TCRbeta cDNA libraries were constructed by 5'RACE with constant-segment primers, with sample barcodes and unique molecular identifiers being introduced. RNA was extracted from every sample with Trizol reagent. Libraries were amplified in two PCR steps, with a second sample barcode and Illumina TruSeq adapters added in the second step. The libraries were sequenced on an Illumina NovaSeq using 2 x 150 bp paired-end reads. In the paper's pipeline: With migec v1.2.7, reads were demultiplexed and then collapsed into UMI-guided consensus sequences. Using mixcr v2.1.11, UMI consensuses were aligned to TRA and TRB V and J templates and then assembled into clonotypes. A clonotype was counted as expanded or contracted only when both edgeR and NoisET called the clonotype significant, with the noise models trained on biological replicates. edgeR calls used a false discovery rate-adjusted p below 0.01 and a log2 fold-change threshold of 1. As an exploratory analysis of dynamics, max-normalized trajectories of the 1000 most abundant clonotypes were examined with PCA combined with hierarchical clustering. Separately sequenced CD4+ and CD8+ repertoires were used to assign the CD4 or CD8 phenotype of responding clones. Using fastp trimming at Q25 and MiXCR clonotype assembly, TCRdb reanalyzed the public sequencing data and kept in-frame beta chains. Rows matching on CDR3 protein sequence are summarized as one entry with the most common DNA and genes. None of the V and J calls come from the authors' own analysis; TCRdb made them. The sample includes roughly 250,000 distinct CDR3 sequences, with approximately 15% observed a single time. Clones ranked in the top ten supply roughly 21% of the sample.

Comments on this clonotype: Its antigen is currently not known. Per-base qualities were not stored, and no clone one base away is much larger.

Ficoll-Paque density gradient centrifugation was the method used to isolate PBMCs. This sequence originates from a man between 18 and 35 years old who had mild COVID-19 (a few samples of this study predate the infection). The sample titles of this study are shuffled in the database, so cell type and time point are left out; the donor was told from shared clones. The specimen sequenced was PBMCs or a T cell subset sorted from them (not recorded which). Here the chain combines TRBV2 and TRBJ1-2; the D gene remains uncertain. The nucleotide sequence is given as TGTGCCAGCAGTGAGCAAGGATACCATGGCTACACCTTC. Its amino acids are CASSEQGYHGYTF.